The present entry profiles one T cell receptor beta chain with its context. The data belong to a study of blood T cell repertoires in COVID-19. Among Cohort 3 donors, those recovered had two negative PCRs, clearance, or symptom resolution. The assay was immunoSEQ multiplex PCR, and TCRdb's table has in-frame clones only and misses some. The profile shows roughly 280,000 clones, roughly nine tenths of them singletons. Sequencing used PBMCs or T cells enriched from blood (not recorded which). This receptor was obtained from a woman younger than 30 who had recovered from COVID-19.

CDR3 sequence (DNA): TGTGCCTGGAACAGGGGGGGAGGAGATACGCAGTATTTT. This codes for CAWNRGGGDTQYF. The chain couples TRBV30 to TRBJ2-3, with a weak D call TRBD1 (8 bases). Trimming took off 4 bases at V and 5 bases at J, with 13 bases between the two ends. Germline assignment: CDR1 GTSNPN and CDR2 SVGIG (reference sequence). The CDR3 extends over 13 amino acids.